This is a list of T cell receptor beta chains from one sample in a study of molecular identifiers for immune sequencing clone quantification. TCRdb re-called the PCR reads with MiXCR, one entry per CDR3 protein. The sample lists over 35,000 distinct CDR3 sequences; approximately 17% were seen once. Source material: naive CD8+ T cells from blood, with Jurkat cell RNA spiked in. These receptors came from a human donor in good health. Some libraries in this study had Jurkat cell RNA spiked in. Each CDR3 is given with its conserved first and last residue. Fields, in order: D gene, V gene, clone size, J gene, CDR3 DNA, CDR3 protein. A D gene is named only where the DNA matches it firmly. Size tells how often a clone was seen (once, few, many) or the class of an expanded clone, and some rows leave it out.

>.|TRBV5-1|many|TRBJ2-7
TGCGCCAGCAGCCCCGGACTGTACGAGCAGTACTTC
CASSPGLYEQYF
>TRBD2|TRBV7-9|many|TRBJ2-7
TGTGCCAGCAGCTACCGACTAGCGGGACCCTCCGGTACCTCCTACGAGCAGTACTTC
CASSYRLAGPSGTSYEQYF
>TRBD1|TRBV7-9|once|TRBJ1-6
TGTGCCAGCAGCTCCTCCGGGACAGAGAATTCACCCCTCCACTTT
CASSSSGTENSPLHF
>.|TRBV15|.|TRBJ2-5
TGTGCCACCAGCAGTCCCCGTGGGACACTGACAAAGACCCAGTACTTC
CATSSPRGTLTKTQYF
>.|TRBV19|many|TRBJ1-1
TGTGCCAGTAAGGACGGATTGAACACTGAAGCTTTCTTT
CASKDGLNTEAFF
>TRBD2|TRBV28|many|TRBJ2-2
TGTGCCAGCAGTTTAGACCTAGCGGACCTTAACACCGGGGAGCTGTTTTTT
CASSLDLADLNTGELFF
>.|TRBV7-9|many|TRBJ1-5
TGTGCCAGCAGCTTAGCCGGAGGGGATAGCAATCAGCCCCAGCATTTT
CASSLAGGDSNQPQHF
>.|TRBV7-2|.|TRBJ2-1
TGTGCCAGCAGCTTCAGGGTCAATGAGCAGTTCTTC
CASSFRVNEQFF
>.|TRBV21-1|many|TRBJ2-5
TGTGCCAGCAGCAAAGAAGGTTACTCAGCGGGAGGGTGGTATCAAGAGACCCAGTACTTC
CASSKEGYSAGGWYQETQYF
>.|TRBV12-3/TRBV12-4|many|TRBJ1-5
TGTGCCAGCAGTTTAGGGCAGCCGACCTATAGCAATCAGCCCCAGCATTTT
CASSLGQPTYSNQPQHF
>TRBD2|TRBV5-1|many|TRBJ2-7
TGCGCCAGCAGTCAAAACCCGGGACTAGTCTCCTACGAGCAGTACTTC
CASSQNPGLVSYEQYF
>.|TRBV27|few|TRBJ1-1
TGTGCCAGCAGTTTAGGGGCACCCGGGAGCACTGAAGCTTTCTTT
CASSLGAPGSTEAFF
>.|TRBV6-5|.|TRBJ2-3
TGTGCCAGCAGTTACGGGCAAAACGCAGATACGCAGTATTTT
CASSYGQNADTQYF
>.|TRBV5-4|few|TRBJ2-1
TGTGCCAGCAGCCGACGGGGGTCCTACAATGAGCAGTTCTTC
CASSRRGSYNEQFF
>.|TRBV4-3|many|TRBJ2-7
TGCGCCAGCAGCCAGGAGATCGCAGGGGTTACCTACGAGCAGTACTTC
CASSQEIAGVTYEQYF
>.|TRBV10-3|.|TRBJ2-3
TGTGCCATCAGTGAGAGGTGGGAGGACACAGATACGCAGTATTTT
CAISERWEDTDTQYF
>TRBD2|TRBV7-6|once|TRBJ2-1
TGTGCCAGCAGCATGCTAGAGGGTCTAGCGGGAGTAGGTGAGCAGTTCTTC
CASSMLEGLAGVGEQFF
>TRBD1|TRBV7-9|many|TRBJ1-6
TGTGCCAGCAGCTTAAACAGGGGGTATAATTCACCCCTCCACTTT
CASSLNRGYNSPLHF
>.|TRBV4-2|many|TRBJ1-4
TGTGCCAGCAGCCAAGTGATGGGGAATGAAAAACTGTTTTTT
CASSQVMGNEKLFF
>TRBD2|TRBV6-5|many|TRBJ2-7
TGTGCCACCTCTCCTTTGGCGGGAGGGTCCTACGAGCAGTACTTC
CATSPLAGGSYEQYF